Following are 22 T cell receptor beta chains from one sample sequenced in a study of shared clonotypes between healthy human individuals. Clones were sequenced by immunoSEQ multiplex PCR, and TCRdb holds only the in-frame ones, with some missing. The repertoire holds nearly 750,000 clones, around 77% seen once, with approximately 2% in the top ten. The sample was memory CD4+ T cells sorted from blood. The subset was: CD45RA-negative fraction. Source of these receptors: a woman aged 25 to 45 in good health.

The chain recombines TRBV27 with TRBJ2-7; 9 bases are a match to TRBD1. Germline loops: CDR1 MNHEY, CDR2 SMNVEV (reference sequence). This CDR3 comprises 15 residues. V was clipped by 5 bases and J by 2 bases; unmatched bases: 7. CDR3 residues: CASSVNRGLPYEQYF. CDR3 bases: TGTGCCAGCAGTGTTAACAGGGGGCTCCCCTACGAGCAGTACTTC.

V and J are TRBV29-1 and TRBJ1-1; D unclear. Trimming stripped 3 bases from V and 7 bases from J, with 15 bases between. Germline CDR1 and CDR2: SQVTM and ANQGSEA. CDR3 length: 13 amino acids. The CDR3 spells CSVDVAGSGEAFF. The CDR3 DNA is TGCAGCGTTGATGTCGCCGGAAGCGGTGAAGCTTTCTTT.

In its sample, this clone was seen once. This CDR3 reads CASSLFGWSYEQYF. The CDR3 DNA sequence: TGTGCCAGCAGTTTATTTGGCTGGAGCTACGAGCAGTACTTC. The chain links TRBV28 to TRBJ2-7; D uncertain. Germline values: CDR1 MDHEN, CDR2 SYDVKM. CDR3 size: 14 residues. Trimming removed 1 base from V and 3 bases from J, with 10 bases in between.

V gene TRBV19 combines with J gene TRBJ1-1; D is perhaps TRBD1 (5 bases). This CDR3 is 13 amino acids long. Germline values: CDR1 LNHDA, CDR2 SQIVND (reference sequence). Trimming left V 3 bases short and J 9 bases short, with 14 bases between. The CDR3 region has the DNA TGTGCCAGTAGTATCTCCCAGGGTGTAAAAGCTTTCTTT. Its protein product is CASSISQGVKAFF.

As for this clone: Just one base apart from a much larger clone, this may be a read error. Other DNA sequences of this sample code for an identical CDR3. The chain recombines TRBV5-1 with TRBJ2-3; D not resolved. V lost 0 bases, J lost 5 bases, and 4 bases lay in between. Germline lookup yields CDR1 SGHRS and CDR2 YFSETQ. CDR3 size: 12 residues. CDR3 amino acids: CASSLVGDTQYF. CDR3 nucleotide sequence: TGCGCCAGCAGCTTGGTCGGAGATACGCAGTATTTT.

On this clone: Other DNA variants within this sample encode the same CDR3. J is TRBJ2-5 and V is TRBV7-6, with D hard to call. This CDR3 has 12 amino acids. V was cut by 6 bases and J by 0 bases, with 5 bases left in between. Per germline, CDR1 SGHVS and CDR2 FNYEAQ. CDR3 in amino acids: CASSPNQETQYF. The CDR3, as DNA: TGTGCCAGCAGTCCCAACCAAGAGACCCAGTACTTC.

The J gene is TRBJ2-3, the V gene TRBV11-2; D remains ambiguous. The V gene lost 5 bases and the J gene lost 4 bases, with 13 bases spanning the gap. This CDR3 region has 14 residues. Germline-derived CDR1 and CDR2 are SGHAT and FQNNGV. CDR3 residues: CASSPSSSADTQYF. In nucleotides, the CDR3 is TGTGCCAGCAGCCCCTCGAGTTCGGCAGATACGCAGTATTTT.

The sample holds many counts of this clone. Other DNA sequences in the same sample also yield this CDR3. DNA of the CDR3: TGTGCCAGCAGTCGCGTAAGTTACGAGCAGTACTTC. Translated, it gives CASSRVSYEQYF. This sequence joins TRBV25-1 and TRBJ2-7; D is unclear. CDR3 length equals 12 residues. The ends were cut back, 5 bases at V and 4 bases at J, with 9 bases in the middle. Germline CDR1 and CDR2: MGHDK and SYGVNS.

CDR3 DNA: TGTGCCAGCACCCCGTCAAGTAGGGGAGGTGCAGATACGCAGTATTTT. This gives the protein CASTPSSRGGADTQYF. This chain joins TRBV27 and TRBJ2-3; perhaps TRBD2 as D (6 bases). This CDR3 is 16 amino acids long. CDR1 is MNHEY and CDR2 is SMNVEV in the germline V gene (reference sequence). V lost 7 bases to trimming and J lost 4 bases, with 21 bases between them.

In nucleotides, the CDR3 is TGTGCCAGCAGCTTTGCGATCTCCCTACTAACATCTGGGGAGCTGTTTTTT. Its translation: CASSFAISLLTSGELFF. The chain employs TRBV12-1 and TRBJ2-2; TRBD2 was called by the table and not checked on the DNA. TRBV12-1 is a pseudogene segment. The CDR3 loop spans 17 amino acids.

This chain connects TRBV25-1 to TRBJ1-2; possible D gene TRBD1, 5 bases. Trimming shortened V by 2 bases and J by 10 bases, and 11 bases separated the two germline ends. CDR3 length: 12 residues. CDR1 and CDR2 (germline): MGHDK, SYGVNS. CDR3 region: CASSEATGDYTF. In DNA, the CDR3 is TGTGCCAGCAGTGAAGCTACGGGGGACTACACCTTC.

V usage is TRBV29-1 and J usage is TRBJ2-1; 14 nucleotides line up with TRBD2. The CDR3 is 16 amino acids. J gave up 7 bases and V 4 bases, and 9 bases lay outside the gene matches. The germline V gene encodes CDR1 SQVTM and CDR2 ANQGSEA. The DNA of the CDR3 is TGCAGCGTTGGGGATGCAGGGACTAGCGGGAGTAATGAGCAGTTCTTC. Translated: CSVGDAGTSGSNEQFF.

The genes are TRBV5-5 and TRBJ1-2, with 7 nucleotides matching TRBD1. V trimming: 6 bases; J trimming: 1 base; junction bases outside the gene matches: 6. Germline CDR1 is SGHKS and CDR2 is YYEKEE (reference sequence). The CDR3 contains 14 residues. CDR3 region: CASKTGTHNYGYTF. The DNA of the CDR3 is TGTGCCAGCAAGACAGGGACCCATAACTATGGCTACACCTTC. Full variable domain (rest looked up from reference TRBV5-5 and TRBJ1-2): DAGVTQSPTHLIKTRGQQVTLRCSPISGHKSVSWYQQVLGQGPQFIFQYYEKEERGRGNFPDRFSARQFPNYSSELNVNALLLGDSALYLCASKTGTHNYGYTFGSGTRLTVV.

In this sample, this clone turned up a few times. This same CDR3 is encoded by further DNA sequences in the sample. This rearrangement joins TRBV27 to TRBJ1-1; 8 nucleotides match TRBD1. J was trimmed by 5 bases and V by 6 bases; bases with no gene match: 8. The germline gives CDR1 MNHEY, CDR2 SMNVEV (reference sequence). This CDR3 spans 14 amino acids. The CDR3 here is CASSPGQGWTEAFF. The CDR3 DNA is TGTGCCAGCAGCCCCGGACAGGGATGGACTGAAGCTTTCTTT.

The chain uses TRBV5-8 and TRBJ2-1; no clear D gene. This CDR3 spans 12 amino acids. Per the germline V gene, CDR1 is SGHTS and CDR2 is YDEGEE. Trimming left V 0 bases short and J 12 bases short, with 10 bases between. The CDR3 protein is CASSLESQAQFF. The CDR3 DNA follows: TGTGCCAGCAGCTTGGAGAGTCAGGCGCAGTTCTTC.

This clone was seen ten or more times. Other DNA sequences from this sample encode an identical CDR3 as well. The rearrangement links TRBV5-1 to TRBJ2-3; D is unresolved. V was shortened by 2 bases and J by 6 bases, with 10 bases between the two germline ends. Germline values: CDR1 SGHRS, CDR2 YFSETQ. This CDR3 is built from 13 residues. DNA for the CDR3: TGCGCCAGCAGCTTTGGCCAGACGGATACGCAGTATTTT. Amino acids: CASSFGQTDTQYF.

This clone was detected a few times. V and J are TRBV14 and TRBJ2-3; a possible D gene is TRBD2 (5 bases). V was pared by 4 bases and J by 4 bases, with 6 bases between. The CDR3 extends over 12 amino acids. CDR1 and CDR2 (germline): SGHDN, FVKESK. The CDR3 loop reads CASSLLADTQYF. The DNA for the CDR3 is TGTGCCAGCAGCCTACTAGCAGATACGCAGTATTTT.

The chain joins TRBV15 to TRBJ2-4; D not certain. This CDR3 has 16 amino acids. V lost 0 bases and J 9 bases, leaving 18 bases between the germline ends. Germline V gene data show CDR1 as LNHNV and CDR2 as YYDKDF (reference sequence). CDR3 amino acids: CATSREQYQRGGIQYF. CDR3 nucleotides: TGTGCCACCAGCAGAGAGCAATATCAACGAGGCGGCATTCAGTACTTC. The full variable domain, rest sourced from reference TRBV15 and TRBJ2-4, is DAMVIQNPRYQVTQFGKPVTLSCSQTLNHNVMYWYQQKSSQAPKLLFHYYDKDFNNEADTPDNFQSRRPNTSFCFLDIRSPGLGDTAMYLCATSREQYQRGGIQYFGAGTRLSVL.

In this sample, this clone turned up once. The V call is TRBV29-1, the J call TRBJ2-7, with D tentatively TRBD2 (5 bases). Germline-derived CDR1 and CDR2 are SQVTM and ANQGSEA. The length of the CDR3 is 14 residues. V dropped 6 bases and J dropped 0 bases, with 15 bases sitting between them. The CDR3 DNA sequence: TGCAGCGTCCAAGGACTCTTAGGCTCCTACGAGCAGTACTTC. It is translated as CSVQGLLGSYEQYF.

The rearrangement uses TRBV9 and TRBJ2-5, with 12 bases that match TRBD1. With V trimmed by 1 base and J by 7 bases, 5 bases remained unmatched. Germline CDR1 is SGDLS and CDR2 is YYNGEE. The CDR3 has 15 amino acids. The CDR3 region has the DNA TGTGCCAGCAGCGTATCCGGGACAGGGGGCGGGACCCAGTACTTC. The encoded protein is CASSVSGTGGGTQYF.

The V gene is TRBV5-1, the J gene TRBJ2-1; TRBD2 aligns across 11 bases. Germline-derived CDR1 and CDR2 are SGHRS and YFSETQ. V gave up 0 bases and J gave up 8 bases; unmatched junction bases: 10. The CDR3 is 17 amino acids. The DNA of the CDR3 is TGCGCCAGCAGCTTGGTACTAGCGGGAGACCCTGGCTATGAGCAGTTCTTC. This codes for CASSLVLAGDPGYEQFF.

V usage is TRBV7-2 and J usage is TRBJ2-1; D may be TRBD1 (5 bases). The germline CDR1 and CDR2 sequences are SGHTA and FQGNSA. Trimming pared 1 base from V and 7 bases from J, leaving 11 bases between. This CDR3 region has 14 residues. CDR3 sequence (DNA): TGTGCCAGCAGCTTAGATCCGTCAGGGAATGAGCAGTTCTTC. Encoded protein: CASSLDPSGNEQFF.